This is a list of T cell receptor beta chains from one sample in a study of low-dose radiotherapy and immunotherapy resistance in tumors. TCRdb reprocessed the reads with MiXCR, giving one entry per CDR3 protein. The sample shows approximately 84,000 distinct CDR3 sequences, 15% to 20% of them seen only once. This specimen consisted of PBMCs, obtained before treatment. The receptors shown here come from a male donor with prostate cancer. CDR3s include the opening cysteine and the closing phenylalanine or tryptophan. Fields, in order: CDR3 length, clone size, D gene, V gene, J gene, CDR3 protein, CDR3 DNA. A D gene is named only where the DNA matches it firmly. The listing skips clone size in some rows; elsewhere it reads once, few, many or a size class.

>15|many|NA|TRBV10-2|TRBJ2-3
CASSEDGGPTDTQYF
TGCGCCAGCAGTGAGGACGGGGGGCCCACAGATACGCAGTATTTT
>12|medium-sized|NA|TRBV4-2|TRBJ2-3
CASSPIGDTQYF
TGTGCCAGCAGCCCAATCGGAGATACGCAGTATTTT
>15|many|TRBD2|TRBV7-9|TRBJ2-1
CASSPTMGGPNEQFF
TGTGCCAGCAGCCCTACGATGGGAGGGCCCAATGAGCAGTTCTTC
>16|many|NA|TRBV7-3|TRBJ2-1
CASSLGAGAGGHEQFF
TGTGCCAGCAGCTTAGGGGCGGGGGCCGGGGGGCATGAGCAGTTCTTC
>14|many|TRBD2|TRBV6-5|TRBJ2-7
CASSLAGLSYEQYF
TGTGCCAGCAGTTTAGCGGGCCTTTCCTACGAGCAGTACTTC
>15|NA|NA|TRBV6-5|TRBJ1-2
CASSEQARAGYGYTF
TGTGCCAGCAGTGAACAGGCCCGAGCTGGATATGGCTACACCTTC
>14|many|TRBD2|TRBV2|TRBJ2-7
CASRRLAGTYEQYF
TGTGCCAGCAGGAGACTAGCGGGGACCTACGAGCAGTACTTC
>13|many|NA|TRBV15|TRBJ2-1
CATSRTTQDEQFF
TGTGCCACCAGCAGGACTACCCAGGATGAGCAGTTCTTC
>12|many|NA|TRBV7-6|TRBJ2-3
CASSLSADTQYF
TGTGCCAGCAGCTTAAGTGCAGATACGCAGTATTTT
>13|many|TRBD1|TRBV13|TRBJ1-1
CATGDRGNTEAFF
TGTGCCACCGGGGACAGGGGGAACACTGAAGCTTTCTTT
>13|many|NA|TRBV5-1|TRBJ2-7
CASSSVDGYEQYF
TGCGCCAGCAGCTCCGTGGACGGTTACGAGCAGTACTTC
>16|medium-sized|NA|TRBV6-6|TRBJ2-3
CASSPTQAVSTDTQYF
TGTGCCAGCAGCCCAACCCAAGCGGTGAGCACAGATACGCAGTATTTT
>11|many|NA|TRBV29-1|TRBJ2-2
CSVAGVGELFF
TGCAGCGTTGCGGGGGTCGGGGAGCTGTTTTTT
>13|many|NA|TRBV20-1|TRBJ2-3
CSAIGLFADTQYF
TGCAGTGCCATCGGACTGTTCGCAGATACGCAGTATTTT
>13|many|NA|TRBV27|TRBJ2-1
CASSPTGYNEQFF
TGTGCCAGCAGTCCAACAGGCTACAATGAGCAGTTCTTC
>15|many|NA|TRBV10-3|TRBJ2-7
CAITKTGGGSYEQYF
TGTGCCATCACTAAGACGGGGGGCGGCTCCTACGAGCAGTACTTC
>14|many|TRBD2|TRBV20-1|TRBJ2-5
CSARVPRGEETQYF
TGCAGTGCTAGGGTGCCGCGGGGGGAAGAGACCCAGTACTTC
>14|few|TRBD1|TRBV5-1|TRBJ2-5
CASSLGTGQETQYF
TGCGCCAGCAGCTTGGGGACAGGCCAAGAGACCCAGTACTTC
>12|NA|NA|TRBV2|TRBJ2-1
CASRTQDNEQFF
TGTGCCAGCAGAACACAAGATAATGAGCAGTTCTTC
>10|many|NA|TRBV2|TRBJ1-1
CATRGGAAFF
TGTGCCACCCGTGGAGGGGCAGCTTTCTTT